This TCR beta chain emerged from a study of blood T cell repertoires in COVID-19. Study background: Samples representing acute and convalescent COVID-19 were sourced from the United States, Italy and Spain. The cDNA or gDNA used as material had been derived from T cells, B-cell-depleted T cells, or PBMCs.

Authors' analysis steps: Amplification of reference gene primers was used by the study to estimate nucleated cell counts. Generated by immunoSEQ multiplex PCR, the TCRdb table keeps only in-frame clones and is missing some. The DNA gave D and trimming, while V, J and clone size come from that table. The sample comprises about 94,000 clones, around 87% of which are singletons, and around 7% rests with the top ten. The CDR3 has 16 residues. Germline values: CDR1 LGHDT, CDR2 YNNKEL (reference sequence). The junction had 4 bases not matched to a gene; V was cut back by 3 bases and J by 2 bases. Sequenced: peripheral blood. This chain links TRBV3-1 (or the pseudogene TRBV3-2) with TRBJ1-5; 10 nucleotides match TRBD1. The source is a human donor with acute or convalescent COVID-19. The donor label of this sample is uncertain. DNA of the CDR3: TGTGCCAGCAGCCAGTGGGGGACAGGGGGCAATCAGCCCCAGCATTTT. Translating it yields CASSQWGTGGNQPQHF.